The 16 T cell receptor beta chains below come from one sample, sequenced in a study of blood T cell repertoires in COVID-19 (dated by TCRdb to between 2020 and 2021). Library preparation employed the immunoSEQ multiplex PCR assay. Not all clones reach the TCRdb copy of this immuneACCESS table, which keeps in-frame sequences only. Checked studies attribute under half of the gap to unresolved V genes and leave the rest unexplained. This sample gives around 290,000 clones in total; 80% to 90% of them show up just once. The top ten clones comprise less than 9.5% of the sample. The sequencing sample was made of peripheral blood. The receptor set was obtained from a woman in her 50s who had recovered from COVID-19.

This rearrangement joins TRBV15 to TRBJ2-7; D not certain. V was shortened by 1 base and J by 2 bases, with 12 bases between the two germline ends. Germline V gene data show CDR1 as LNHNV and CDR2 as YYDKDF (reference sequence). This CDR3 has 15 residues. CDR3 nucleotide sequence: TGTGCCACCAGCAGAGCTGAAAACGGAGCCTACGAGCAGTACTTC. Protein sequence: CATSRAENGAYEQYF.

CDR3 sequence: CASRAGTSGSYEQYF. The CDR3 DNA sequence: TGTGCCAGCAGGGCGGGGACTAGCGGATCCTACGAGCAGTACTTC. The chain carries TRBV2 and TRBJ2-7, with 11 bases identical to TRBD2. The CDR3 sequence is 15 residues long. V dropped 6 bases and J dropped 1; count of bases not matched to a gene: 5. CDR1 SNHLY and CDR2 FYNNEI come from the germline V gene.

The chain's CDR3 is CAWSVFPGGYNEQFF. In nucleotides, the CDR3 is TGTGCCTGGAGTGTTTTCCCCGGGGGCTACAATGAGCAGTTCTTC. The gene calls are TRBV30 and TRBJ2-1; TRBD2 is a possible D gene (6 bases). The CDR3 spans 15 residues. Trimming removed 0 bases at V and 3 bases at J, with 12 bases between. Germline CDR1 reads GTSNPN; CDR2 reads SVGIG (reference sequence).

To note about this clone: At the DNA level, this CDR3 is encoded by other sequences in the same sample as well. The V gene is TRBV28, the J gene TRBJ2-7, with a possible D match to TRBD2 (6 bases). This CDR3 region has 11 residues. Germline lookup yields CDR1 MDHEN and CDR2 SYDVKM. V dropped 6 bases and J dropped 4 bases, with 7 bases sitting between them. CDR3 nucleotide sequence: TGTGCCAGCAGCCGGGGGTACGAGCAGTACTTC. It is translated as CASSRGYEQYF.

The gene calls are TRBV5-3 and TRBJ2-1; 10 nucleotides match TRBD2. TRBV5-3 is annotated as an ORF whose role is uncertain. V lost 4 bases and J lost 9; bases outside the gene matches: 16. The CDR3 covers 17 residues. This chain's CDR3 is CARSPRNTRLAGSEQFF. DNA of the CDR3: TGTGCCAGAAGCCCACGAAACACGAGACTAGCGGGTAGTGAGCAGTTCTTC.

The chain joins TRBV18 to TRBJ2-3, with TRBD2 as a possible D gene (6 bases). The CDR3 is 16 residues long. Trimming removed 2 bases from V and 3 bases from J, with 15 bases in between. Germline V gene data show CDR1 as KGHSH and CDR2 as LQKENI. CDR3 in amino acids: CASSPEGAGLTDTQYF. As DNA, the CDR3 is TGTGCCAGCTCACCAGAGGGCGCGGGGTTGACAGATACGCAGTATTTT.

The gene calls are TRBV2 and TRBJ1-5, with TRBD1 as a possible D gene (5 bases). The CDR3 extends over 15 amino acids. Germline lookup yields CDR1 SNHLY and CDR2 FYNNEI. With 1 base removed from V and 2 bases from J, the gap between germline ends came to 9 bases. In nucleotides, the CDR3 is TGTGCCAGCAGTGAAGGCCTCAGGGGCAATCAGCCCCAGCATTTT. Translation gives CASSEGLRGNQPQHF.

This clone has just one count. This chain links TRBV7-2 with TRBJ2-1; D possibly corresponds to TRBD2 (6 bases). In germline, CDR1 is SGHTA, CDR2 FQGNSA. The germline V and J ends were trimmed by 5 bases and 7 bases, with 15 bases remaining between them. CDR3 length: 14 amino acids. CDR3 sequence: CASSPRRVSNEQFF. The CDR3 bases are TGTGCCAGCAGCCCTAGGAGGGTAAGTAATGAGCAGTTCTTC. The entire variable domain, with the rest obtained from reference TRBV7-2 and TRBJ2-1, is as follows: GAGVSQSPSNKVTEKGKDVELRCDPISGHTALYWYRQSLGQGLEFLIYFQGNSAPDKSGLPSDRFSAERTGGSVSTLTIQRTQQEDSAVYLCASSPRRVSNEQFFGPGTRLTVL.

This chain joins TRBV28 and TRBJ2-4; 9 nucleotides align to TRBD2. Germline CDR1 is MDHEN and CDR2 is SYDVKM. The CDR3 loop spans 15 amino acids. Losses at the gene ends were 3 bases for V and 1 base for J; bases not matched to a gene: 1. As DNA, the CDR3 is TGTGCCAGCAGTTTGACTAGCGGTGCCAAAAACATTCAGTACTTC. Protein product: CASSLTSGAKNIQYF.

In its sample, this clone was seen once. The sample contains more than one DNA sequence encoding this CDR3. The chain recombines TRBV9 with TRBJ2-7; 7 bases map to TRBD2. Germline V gene sequence: CDR1 SGDLS, CDR2 YYNGEE. V gave up 0 bases and J gave up 4 bases; unmatched junction bases: 7. The CDR3 contains 15 residues. CDR3: CASSVGTGGGYEQYF. The CDR3 DNA reads TGTGCCAGCAGCGTAGGGACTGGGGGGGGTTACGAGCAGTACTTC.

The chain is built from TRBV5-1 and TRBJ2-7, with a possible D match to TRBD2 (6 bases). The V and J ends lost 3 bases and 1 base respectively, with 14 bases between them. CDR3 length: 15 residues. Germline values: CDR1 SGHRS, CDR2 YFSETQ. CDR3 residues: CASSYSGTYSYEQYF. CDR3 bases: TGCGCCAGCAGCTATTCCGGGACTTATTCCTACGAGCAGTACTTC.

The genes are TRBV9 and TRBJ2-7, with TRBD1 identical over 8 bases. The CDR3 sequence is 14 residues long. Germline V lookup: CDR1 SGDLS, CDR2 YYNGEE. Trimming cost V 4 bases and J 5 bases; bases outside gene matches: 8. The CDR3: CASSPRTGPNEQYF. As DNA, the CDR3 is TGTGCCAGCAGCCCTCGGACAGGGCCCAACGAGCAGTACTTC.

This clone has more than one count but fewer than ten. This chain links TRBV18 with TRBJ2-7, with a tentative D call TRBD2 (6 bases). The CDR3 contains 14 residues. The germline CDR1 and CDR2 sequences are KGHSH and LQKENI. V lost 0 bases to trimming and J lost 2 bases, with 8 bases between them. The DNA of the CDR3 is TGTGCCAGCTCACCACCGTCGGGGGCCTACGAGCAGTACTTC. This translates into CASSPPSGAYEQYF.

The chain combines TRBV18 with TRBJ2-2; TRBD2 is a possible D gene (6 bases). Between the trimmed V and J ends, which lost 2 bases and 6 bases, there was a span of 16 bases. This CDR3 has 16 residues. The germline CDR1 and CDR2 sequences are KGHSH and LQKENI. In nucleotides, the CDR3 is TGTGCCAGCTCACCAAGCATTACCACGGGGGCCGGGGAGCTGTTTTTT. Protein: CASSPSITTGAGELFF. The full variable domain, completed using reference TRBV18 and TRBJ2-2, is NAGVMQNPRHLVRRRGQEARLRCSPMKGHSHVYWYRQLPEEGLKFMVYLQKENIIDESGMPKERFSAEFPKEGPSILRIQQVVRGDSAAYFCASSPSITTGAGELFFGEGSRLTVL.

This rearrangement joins TRBV28 to TRBJ2-7; 8 nucleotides align to TRBD2. Germline CDR1 MDHEN, CDR2 SYDVKM. This CDR3 spans 13 amino acids. V gave up 10 bases and J gave up 3 bases; unmatched junction bases: 8. The chain's CDR3 is CATGGEVNYEQYF. The CDR3 bases are TGTGCCACCGGGGGGGAGGTAAACTACGAGCAGTACTTC.

The V and J genes are TRBV4-3 and TRBJ2-5; D is undetermined. Germline CDR1 is LGHNA and CDR2 is YSLEER. V dropped 2 bases and J dropped 5 bases, with 9 bases sitting between them. The CDR3 runs 13 residues. The CDR3 protein is CASSQHHGETQYF. The DNA of the CDR3 is TGCGCCAGCAGCCAACACCACGGTGAGACCCAGTACTTC.